A single sample gave rise to the 11 T cell receptor beta chains below, sequenced in a study of follicular helper T cells after annual influenza vaccination. As to time point: 2015-2016 season, pre-vaccination. Measured with immunoSEQ multiplex PCR; TCRdb has only the in-frame clones, and not every one. The table has around 98 clones, about 86% seen once; the top ten hold 13%. This material consisted of CXCR5+ CD38+ circulating T follicular helper cells from blood, taken on the day of influenza vaccination. Subset reported: circulating Tfh, non-naive CD4+CXCR5+PD-1+ (ICOS+CD38+ or ICOS-CD38-). The receptors stem from an adult who received the influenza vaccine.

The V and J genes are TRBV7-2 and TRBJ2-1; the D gene could be TRBD1 or TRBD2 (5 bases each). V was shortened by 2 bases and J by 2 bases, with 10 bases between the two germline ends. The CDR3 runs to 15 residues. Per germline, CDR1 SGHTA and CDR2 FQGNSA. CDR3 sequence (DNA): TGTGCCAGCAGCTTAACTAGAGGGGCCTACAATGAGCAGTTCTTC. This sequence encodes CASSLTRGAYNEQFF. Full variable domain (remainder filled in from reference TRBV7-2 and TRBJ2-1): GAGVSQSPSNKVTEKGKDVELRCDPISGHTALYWYRQSLGQGLEFLIYFQGNSAPDKSGLPSDRFSAERTGGSVSTLTIQRTQQEDSAVYLCASSLTRGAYNEQFFGPGTRLTVL.

The chain links TRBV28 to TRBJ1-2; D is ambiguous. Germline lookup yields CDR1 MDHEN and CDR2 SYDVKM. The germline V and J ends were trimmed by 3 bases and 0 bases, with 5 bases remaining between them. CDR3 length: 13 amino acids. CDR3 in DNA: TGTGCCAGCAGTTTCGCAGCTAACTATGGCTACACCTTC. It is translated as CASSFAANYGYTF.

The chain combines TRBV28 with TRBJ2-3; D is undetermined. Germline-derived CDR1 and CDR2 are MDHEN and SYDVKM. The CDR3 loop spans 16 amino acids. V lost 8 bases, J lost 0 bases, and 18 bases lay in between. CDR3 sequence (DNA): TGTGCCAGCGGGAACCCAGGAGTTACTAGCACAGATACGCAGTATTTT. It specifies CASGNPGVTSTDTQYF. The entire variable domain, with the rest obtained from reference TRBV28 and TRBJ2-3, is as follows: DVKVTQSSRYLVKRTGEKVFLECVQDMDHENMFWYRQDPGLGLRLIYFSYDVKMKEKGDIPEGYSVSREKKERFSLILESASTNQTSMYLCASGNPGVTSTDTQYFGPGTRLTVL.

The chain recombines TRBV18 with TRBJ2-1, with 10 bases lining up with TRBD2. In germline, CDR1 is KGHSH, CDR2 LQKENI. The CDR3 consists of 17 residues. Trimming took 3 bases from V and 9 from J; bases not matched to a gene: 14. The CDR3 protein is CASSPPGIAGGAGEQFF. The CDR3, as DNA: TGTGCCAGCTCACCCCCCGGAATAGCGGGAGGAGCTGGTGAGCAGTTCTTC.

This clone came up a few times. CDR3 sequence: CASGRAGPNTGELFF. CDR3 bases: TGTGCCAGCGGCCGAGCGGGACCTAACACCGGGGAGCTGTTTTTT. The chain recombines TRBV7-6 with TRBJ2-2; TRBD2 aligns across 7 bases. V gave up 8 bases and J gave up 2 bases; unmatched junction bases: 8. CDR1 and CDR2 from the germline V gene are SGHVS and FNYEAQ. This CDR3 has 15 amino acids.

The J gene is TRBJ1-2, the V gene TRBV5-1; D gene uncertain. This CDR3 comprises 14 residues. Germline lookup yields CDR1 SGHRS and CDR2 YFSETQ. Trimming removed 1 base from V and 0 bases from J, with 7 bases in between. CDR3 DNA sequence: TGCGCCAGCAGCTTGTCTACGACTAACTATGGCTACACCTTC. The encoded protein is CASSLSTTNYGYTF.

The V call is TRBV19, the J call TRBJ1-1, with 9 bases that match TRBD1. The CDR3 totals 14 residues. Germline V gene lookup returns CDR1 LNHDA and CDR2 SQIVND (reference sequence). J was trimmed by 5 bases and V by 6 bases; bases with no gene match: 7. CDR3 nucleotide sequence: TGTGCCAGTAGACGGGACAGGGAGGGGACTGAAGCTTTCTTT. Protein: CASRRDREGTEAFF. Drawing the rest from reference TRBV19 and TRBJ1-1, the complete variable domain is DGGITQSPKYLFRKEGQNVTLSCEQNLNHDAMYWYRQDPGQGLRLIYYSQIVNDFQKGDIAEGYSVSREKKESFPLTVTSAQKNPTAFYLCASRRDREGTEAFFGQGTRLTVV.

This sequence joins TRBV28 and TRBJ1-5; the match to TRBD1 covers 9 bases. Germline trimming cut 6 bases from V and 6 bases from J; bases unmatched to any gene: 0. The germline gives CDR1 MDHEN, CDR2 SYDVKM. The CDR3 sequence is 12 residues long. This CDR3 reads CASRTGGQPQHF. The CDR3 DNA follows: TGTGCCAGCAGGACAGGGGGTCAGCCCCAGCATTTT.

The J gene is TRBJ1-1, the V gene TRBV27; TRBD1 matches at 7 bases. J lost 3 bases, V lost 2 bases, and 9 bases had no gene match. CDR3 size: 16 residues. Germline loops: CDR1 MNHEY, CDR2 SMNVEV (reference sequence). CDR3 residues: CASSLRKGAWDTEAFF. The DNA of the CDR3 is TGTGCCAGCAGTTTACGGAAGGGGGCGTGGGACACTGAAGCTTTCTTT.

This chain links TRBV7-9 with TRBJ2-1; weak D call: TRBD1 (5 bases). The CDR3 covers 12 residues. CDR1 is SEHNR, CDR2 FQNEAQ, per germline (reference sequence). V dropped 1 base and J dropped 10 bases, with 8 bases sitting between them. The CDR3 DNA is TGTGCCAGCAGCTTAGAAAGGGGCGAGCAGTTCTTC. Translated: CASSLERGEQFF.

The rearrangement uses TRBV10-3 and TRBJ2-5; 10 bases match TRBD2. Germline V gene sequence: CDR1 ENHRY, CDR2 SYGVKD. The length of the CDR3 is 16 residues. Trimming removed 3 bases from V and 2 bases from J; junction bases left unmatched: 6. CDR3 in amino acids: CAISDSKAGGQETQYF. In DNA form, the CDR3 reads TGTGCCATCAGTGACTCTAAAGCGGGAGGGCAAGAGACCCAGTACTTC.